The sequence of this T cell receptor (beta chain) was determined in a study of T cell changes during pregnancy in multiple sclerosis. Assay: immunoSEQ multiplex PCR; the TCRdb copy retains only in-frame clones and omits some. The table has 45,000 to 55,000 clones, more than 85% seen once. Per germline, CDR1 SGHTA and CDR2 FQGTGA. CDR3 size: 15 residues. V lost 3 bases to trimming and J lost 6 bases; unmatched junction nucleotides: 9. This TCR was sampled from a female donor with multiple sclerosis, enrolled in a pregnancy study. The chain is built from TRBV7-3 and TRBJ1-1; TRBD1 agrees at 8 bases. This specimen was peripheral blood, taken after pregnancy. CDR3 region: CASSFGGHRGAEAFF. CDR3 DNA sequence: TGTGCCAGCAGCTTTGGGGGGCACAGGGGGGCTGAAGCTTTCTTT. The variable domain in full, completed from reference TRBV7-3 and TRBJ1-1, reads GAGVSQTPSNKVTEKGKYVELRCDPISGHTALYWYRQSLGQGPEFLIYFQGTGAADDSGLPNDRFFAVRPEGSVSTLKIQRTERGDSAVYLCASSFGGHRGAEAFFGQGTRLTVV.